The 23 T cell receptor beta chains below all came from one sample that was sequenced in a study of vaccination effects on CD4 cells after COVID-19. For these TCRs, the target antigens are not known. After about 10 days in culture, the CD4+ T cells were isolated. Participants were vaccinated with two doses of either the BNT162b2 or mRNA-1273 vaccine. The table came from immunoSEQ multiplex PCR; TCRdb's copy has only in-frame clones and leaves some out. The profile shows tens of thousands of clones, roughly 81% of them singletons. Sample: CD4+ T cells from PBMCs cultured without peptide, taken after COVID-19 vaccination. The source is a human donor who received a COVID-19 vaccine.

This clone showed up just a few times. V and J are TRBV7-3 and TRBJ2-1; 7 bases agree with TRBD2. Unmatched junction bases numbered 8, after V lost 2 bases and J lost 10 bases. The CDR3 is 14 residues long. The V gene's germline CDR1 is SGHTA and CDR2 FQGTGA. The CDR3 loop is CASSLASASGEQFF. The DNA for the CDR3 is TGTGCCAGCAGCTTAGCGTCGGCTAGCGGCGAGCAGTTCTTC.

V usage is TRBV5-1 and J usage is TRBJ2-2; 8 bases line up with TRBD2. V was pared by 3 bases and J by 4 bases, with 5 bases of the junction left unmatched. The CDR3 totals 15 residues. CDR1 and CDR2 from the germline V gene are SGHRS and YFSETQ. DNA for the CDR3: TGCGCCAGCAGCTCAAGCGGGGGATTCACCGGGGAGCTGTTTTTT. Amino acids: CASSSSGGFTGELFF.

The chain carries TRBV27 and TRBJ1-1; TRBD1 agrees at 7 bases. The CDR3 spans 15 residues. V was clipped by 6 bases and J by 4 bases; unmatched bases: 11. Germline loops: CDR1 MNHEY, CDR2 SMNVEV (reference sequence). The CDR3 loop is CASSLTTGYATEAFF. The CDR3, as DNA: TGTGCCAGCAGCCTAACGACAGGGTACGCCACTGAAGCTTTCTTT.

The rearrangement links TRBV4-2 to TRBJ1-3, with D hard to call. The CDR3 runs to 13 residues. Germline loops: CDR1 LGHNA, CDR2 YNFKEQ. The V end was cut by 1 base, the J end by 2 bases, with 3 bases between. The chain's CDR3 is CASSQAAGNTIYF. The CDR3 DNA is TGTGCCAGCAGCCAAGCAGCTGGAAACACCATATATTTT.

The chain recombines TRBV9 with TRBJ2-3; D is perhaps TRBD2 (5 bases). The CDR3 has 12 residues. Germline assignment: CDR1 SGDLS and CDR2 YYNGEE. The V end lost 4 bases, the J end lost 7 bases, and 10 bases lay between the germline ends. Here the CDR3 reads CASSSRGYTQYF. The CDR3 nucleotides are TGTGCCAGCAGCTCCCGAGGGTATACGCAGTATTTT.

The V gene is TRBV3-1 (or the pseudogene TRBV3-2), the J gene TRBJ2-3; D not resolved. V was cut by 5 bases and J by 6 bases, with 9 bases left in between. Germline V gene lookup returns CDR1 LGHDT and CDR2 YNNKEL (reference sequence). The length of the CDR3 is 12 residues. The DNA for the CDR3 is TGTGCCAGCAGCTATTTCAGGGATACGCAGTATTTT. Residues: CASSYFRDTQYF.

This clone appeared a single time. In DNA, the CDR3 is TGTGCCAGCAGTGGCAGGGGCATGAACACTGAAGCTTTCTTT. It translates to CASSGRGMNTEAFF. The V and J genes are TRBV6-6 and TRBJ1-1, with D perhaps matching TRBD1 (6 bases). Germline CDR1 and CDR2: MNHNY and SVGAGI (reference sequence). V shed 5 bases and J shed 0 bases, with 10 bases lying between them. CDR3 length equals 14 residues.

In nucleotides, the CDR3 is TGTGCCAGCAGCCTCCGGATTATTTTTGGCGGGGAGCTGTTTTTT. This codes for CASSLRIIFGGELFF. This sequence joins TRBV4-2 and TRBJ2-2; no firm D call. This CDR3 has 15 amino acids. CDR1 LGHNA and CDR2 YNFKEQ come from the germline V gene. Trimming took off 4 bases at V and 7 bases at J, with 16 bases between the two ends.

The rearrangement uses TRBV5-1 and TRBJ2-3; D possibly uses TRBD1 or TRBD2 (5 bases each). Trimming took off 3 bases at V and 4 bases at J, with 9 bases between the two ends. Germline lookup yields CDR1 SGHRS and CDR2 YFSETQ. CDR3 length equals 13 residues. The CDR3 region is CASSWGSPDTQYF. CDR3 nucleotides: TGCGCCAGCAGCTGGGGGAGCCCAGATACGCAGTATTTT.

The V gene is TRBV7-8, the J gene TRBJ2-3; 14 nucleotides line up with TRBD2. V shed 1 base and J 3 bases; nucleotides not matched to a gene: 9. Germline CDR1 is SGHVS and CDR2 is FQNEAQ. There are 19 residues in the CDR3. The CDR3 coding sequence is TGTGCCAGCAGCTTAGACTTGACTAGCGGGGGGGCCGAGACAGATACGCAGTATTTT. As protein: CASSLDLTSGGAETDTQYF.

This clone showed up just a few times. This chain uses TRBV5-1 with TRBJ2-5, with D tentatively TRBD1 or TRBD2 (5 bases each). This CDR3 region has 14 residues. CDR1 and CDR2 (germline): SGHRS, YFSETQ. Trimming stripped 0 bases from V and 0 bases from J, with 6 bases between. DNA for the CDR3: TGCGCCAGCAGCTTGGGGGGGAACCAAGAGACCCAGTACTTC. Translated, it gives CASSLGGNQETQYF. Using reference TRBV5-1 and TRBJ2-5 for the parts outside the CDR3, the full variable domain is KAGVTQTPRYLIKTRGQQVTLSCSPISGHRSVSWYQQTPGQGLQFLFEYFSETQRNKGNFPGRFSGRQFSNSRSEMNVSTLELGDSALYLCASSLGGNQETQYFGPGTRLLVL.

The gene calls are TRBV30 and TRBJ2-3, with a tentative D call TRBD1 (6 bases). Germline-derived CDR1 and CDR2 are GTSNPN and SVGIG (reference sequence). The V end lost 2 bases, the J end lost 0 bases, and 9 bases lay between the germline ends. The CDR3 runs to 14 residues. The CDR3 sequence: CAWSKGGSTDTQYF. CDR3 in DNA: TGTGCCTGGAGTAAAGGGGGTAGCACAGATACGCAGTATTTT.

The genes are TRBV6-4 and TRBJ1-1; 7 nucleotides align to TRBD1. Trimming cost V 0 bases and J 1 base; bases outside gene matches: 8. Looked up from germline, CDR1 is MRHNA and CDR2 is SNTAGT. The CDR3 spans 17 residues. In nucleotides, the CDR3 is TGTGCCAGCAGTGACTCGAGAGACAGGGAGGCGAACACTGAAGCTTTCTTT. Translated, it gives CASSDSRDREANTEAFF.

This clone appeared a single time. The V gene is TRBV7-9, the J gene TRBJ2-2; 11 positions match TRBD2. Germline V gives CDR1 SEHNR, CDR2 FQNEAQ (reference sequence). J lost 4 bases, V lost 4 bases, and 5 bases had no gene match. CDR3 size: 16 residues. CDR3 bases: TGTGCCAGCAGCTGGGCCGGGACTAGCGGCACCGGGGAGCTGTTTTTT. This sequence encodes CASSWAGTSGTGELFF.

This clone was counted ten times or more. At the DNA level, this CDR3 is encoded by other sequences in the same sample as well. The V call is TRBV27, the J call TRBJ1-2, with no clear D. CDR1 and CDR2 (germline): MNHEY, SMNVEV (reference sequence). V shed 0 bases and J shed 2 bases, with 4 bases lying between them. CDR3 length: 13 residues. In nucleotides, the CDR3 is TGTGCCAGCAGTTTATCAGGGAACTATGGCTACACCTTC. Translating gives CASSLSGNYGYTF.

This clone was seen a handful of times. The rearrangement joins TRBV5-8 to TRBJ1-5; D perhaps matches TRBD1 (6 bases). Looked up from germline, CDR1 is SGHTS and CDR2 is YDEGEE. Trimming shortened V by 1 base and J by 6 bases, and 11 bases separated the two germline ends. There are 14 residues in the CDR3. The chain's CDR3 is CASSLQGSGQPQHF. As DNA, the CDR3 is TGTGCCAGCAGCTTGCAGGGGTCGGGTCAGCCCCAGCATTTT.

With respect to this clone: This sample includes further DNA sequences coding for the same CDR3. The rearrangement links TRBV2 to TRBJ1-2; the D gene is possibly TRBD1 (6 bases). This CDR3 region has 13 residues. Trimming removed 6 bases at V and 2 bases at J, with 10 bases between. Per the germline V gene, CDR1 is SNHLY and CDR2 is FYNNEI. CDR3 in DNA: TGTGCCAGCAGCGAGGGGGTAAACTATGGCTACACCTTC. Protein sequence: CASSEGVNYGYTF.

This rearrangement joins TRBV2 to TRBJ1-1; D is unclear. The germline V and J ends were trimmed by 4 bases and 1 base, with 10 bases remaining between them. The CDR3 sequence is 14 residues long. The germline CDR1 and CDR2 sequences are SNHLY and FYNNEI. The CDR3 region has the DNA TGTGCCAGCAGTGTATTTTCGAGGAACACTGAAGCTTTCTTT. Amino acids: CASSVFSRNTEAFF.

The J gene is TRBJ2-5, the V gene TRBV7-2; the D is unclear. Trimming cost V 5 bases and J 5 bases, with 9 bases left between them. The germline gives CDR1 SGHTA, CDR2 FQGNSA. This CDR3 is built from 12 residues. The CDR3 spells CASSPLGETQYF. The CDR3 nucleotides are TGTGCCAGCAGCCCCCTAGGGGAGACCCAGTACTTC. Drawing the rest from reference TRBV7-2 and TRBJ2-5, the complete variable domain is GAGVSQSPSNKVTEKGKDVELRCDPISGHTALYWYRQSLGQGLEFLIYFQGNSAPDKSGLPSDRFSAERTGGSVSTLTIQRTQQEDSAVYLCASSPLGETQYFGPGTRLLVL.

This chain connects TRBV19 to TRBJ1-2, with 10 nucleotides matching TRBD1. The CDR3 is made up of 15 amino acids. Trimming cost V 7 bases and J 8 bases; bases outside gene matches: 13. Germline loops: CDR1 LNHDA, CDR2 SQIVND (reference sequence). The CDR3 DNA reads TGTGCCAGTACCACACCGGGACAGGGGATGGAAGGCTACACCTTC. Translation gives CASTTPGQGMEGYTF.

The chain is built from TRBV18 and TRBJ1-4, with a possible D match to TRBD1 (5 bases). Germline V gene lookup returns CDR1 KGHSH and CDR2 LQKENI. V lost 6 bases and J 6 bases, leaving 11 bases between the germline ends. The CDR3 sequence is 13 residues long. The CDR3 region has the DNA TGTGCCAGCTCCTGGACATGGGATGAAAAACTGTTTTTT. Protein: CASSWTWDEKLFF.

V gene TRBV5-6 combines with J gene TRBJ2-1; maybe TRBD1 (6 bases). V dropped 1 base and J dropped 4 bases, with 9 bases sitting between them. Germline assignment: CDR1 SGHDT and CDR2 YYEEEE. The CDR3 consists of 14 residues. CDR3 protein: CASSLRQEYNEQFF. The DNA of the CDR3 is TGTGCCAGCAGCTTGAGACAGGAGTACAATGAGCAGTTCTTC. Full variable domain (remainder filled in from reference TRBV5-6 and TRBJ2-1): DAGVTQSPTHLIKTRGQQVTLRCSPKSGHDTVSWYQQALGQGPQFIFQYYEEEERQRGNFPDRFSGHQFPNYSSELNVNALLLGDSALYLCASSLRQEYNEQFFGPGTRLTVL.

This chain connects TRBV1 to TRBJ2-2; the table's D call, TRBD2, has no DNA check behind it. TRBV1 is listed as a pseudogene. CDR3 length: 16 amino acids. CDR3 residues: CTSSLSGGLNTGELFF. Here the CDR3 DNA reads TGCACCAGCAGCCTTTCGGGGGGCTTGAACACCGGGGAGCTGTTTTTT.